Listed here are 18 T cell receptor beta chains from one sample, sequenced in a study of PD-1 blockade in classical Hodgkin lymphoma. Profiled with immunoSEQ multiplex PCR; TCRdb holds only in-frame clones, not every one. The sample carries roughly 81,000 clones, 80% to 95% recorded once. Each patient's relapse followed autologous stem cell transplantation, and brentuximab vedotin exposure varied. The sample here was peripheral blood mononuclear cells (PBMCs), taken before the second cycle of nivolumab. These receptors all come from a human donor with classical Hodgkin lymphoma.

This rearrangement joins TRBV6-6 to TRBJ2-5; the D gene could be TRBD1 or TRBD2 (7 bases each). The V gene's germline CDR1 is MNHNY and CDR2 SVGAGI (reference sequence). Trimming pared 6 bases from V and 4 bases from J, leaving 15 bases between. The CDR3 spans 14 residues. Written as DNA, the CDR3 is TGTGCCAGCAGCTTAGGGGGCGGGAGAGAGACCCAGTACTTC. Translating it yields CASSLGGGRETQYF.

This clone was counted once. CDR3 nucleotide sequence: TGCGCCAGCAGCCCCTCAGCGGGGGGAAACAATGAGCAGTTCTTC. As protein: CASSPSAGGNNEQFF. This rearrangement joins TRBV5-1 to TRBJ2-1; the match to TRBD2 covers 9 bases. Germline V lookup: CDR1 SGHRS, CDR2 YFSETQ. The trim removed 4 bases at V and 5 bases at J, leaving 7 bases unmatched. The CDR3 contains 15 residues.

The chain links TRBV28 to TRBJ1-2; a possible D gene is TRBD1 (5 bases). The CDR3 runs to 13 residues. V lost 5 bases, J lost 4 bases, and 11 bases lay in between. Germline V lookup: CDR1 MDHEN, CDR2 SYDVKM. The CDR3 DNA reads TGTGCCAGCAGTCGGACACTGTTCTATGGCTACACCTTC. The encoded protein is CASSRTLFYGYTF.

V is TRBV5-4 and J is TRBJ2-5, with unresolved D. CDR3 length: 12 amino acids. V was shortened by 0 bases and J by 5 bases, with 5 bases between the two germline ends. The germline V gene encodes CDR1 SGHNT and CDR2 YYREEE (reference sequence). The CDR3 is CASSLVAETQYF. DNA of the CDR3: TGTGCCAGCAGCTTGGTTGCGGAGACCCAGTACTTC.

For the CDR3, the DNA is TGTGCCAGCAGCTTAAGGAGTGCTAGCAATCAGCCCCAGCATTTT. It codes for CASSLRSASNQPQHF. This chain joins TRBV13 and TRBJ1-5, with no clear D. From germline, CDR1 is PRHDT and CDR2 FYEKMQ (reference sequence). This CDR3 is 15 amino acids long. V was trimmed by 2 bases and J by 0 bases, leaving 8 bases between them.

V and J are TRBV27 and TRBJ1-5, with a tentative D call TRBD1 (5 bases). Looked up from germline, CDR1 is MNHEY and CDR2 is SMNVEV (reference sequence). V lost 4 bases, J lost 1 base, and 8 bases lay in between. The length of the CDR3 is 14 residues. CDR3 DNA sequence: TGTGCCAGCAGTTATAAGGGGAGCAATCAGCCCCAGCATTTT. It encodes CASSYKGSNQPQHF.

The V call is TRBV28, the J call TRBJ1-5; no reliable D call. In germline, CDR1 is MDHEN, CDR2 SYDVKM. V was shortened by 3 bases and J by 4 bases, with 7 bases between the two germline ends. This CDR3 spans 13 amino acids. As DNA, the CDR3 is TGTGCCAGCAGTTTTGAGGTAAATCAGCCCCAGCATTTT. Protein product: CASSFEVNQPQHF. Filled out from reference TRBV28 and TRBJ1-5, the complete variable domain reads DVKVTQSSRYLVKRTGEKVFLECVQDMDHENMFWYRQDPGLGLRLIYFSYDVKMKEKGDIPEGYSVSREKKERFSLILESASTNQTSMYLCASSFEVNQPQHFGDGTRLSIL.

This rearrangement joins TRBV27 to TRBJ2-7, with D possibly being TRBD2 (6 bases). The CDR3 is made up of 13 amino acids. The V and J ends lost 6 bases and 7 bases respectively, with 16 bases between them. The germline V gene has CDR1 MNHEY and CDR2 SMNVEV (reference sequence). The CDR3 here is CASSPSAGREQYF. For the CDR3, the DNA is TGTGCCAGCAGCCCCAGCGCGGGGCGTGAGCAGTACTTC.

The chain uses TRBV10-1 and TRBJ2-3, with 11 bases fitting TRBD2. CDR1 is WNHNN and CDR2 is SYGVQD in the germline V gene (reference sequence). V shed 5 bases, J shed 1 base, and the junction held 2 bases outside the gene matches. This CDR3 spans 15 amino acids. This CDR3 reads CASSLSGRGTDTQYF. As DNA, the CDR3 is TGCGCCAGCAGTCTTAGCGGGAGGGGCACAGATACGCAGTATTTT.

The chain couples TRBV9 to TRBJ1-1; D is undetermined. The CDR3 has 14 amino acids. Germline V gene sequence: CDR1 SGDLS, CDR2 YYNGEE. Trimming cost V 4 bases and J 3 bases, with 13 bases left between them. In nucleotides, the CDR3 is TGTGCCAGCAGCTTTACAGAGGTATACACTGAAGCTTTCTTT. Its protein product is CASSFTEVYTEAFF.

The DNA of the CDR3 is TGTGCCAGCAGCCCTATCACTCCAGGCCCAGCAGATTACAATGAGCAGTTCTTC. Its protein is CASSPITPGPADYNEQFF. The chain joins TRBV27 to TRBJ2-1; no firm D call. From germline, CDR1 is MNHEY and CDR2 SMNVEV (reference sequence). V lost 6 bases and J 4 bases, leaving 25 bases between the germline ends. The CDR3 runs to 18 residues.

The chain joins TRBV30 to TRBJ2-1, with 9 bases fitting TRBD1. The junction had 4 bases not matched to a gene; V was cut back by 1 base and J by 3 bases. Germline V gene sequence: CDR1 GTSNPN, CDR2 SVGIG (reference sequence). The CDR3 totals 15 residues. The CDR3 loop is CAWSADRGFYNEQFF. In nucleotides, the CDR3 is TGTGCCTGGAGTGCGGACAGGGGCTTCTACAATGAGCAGTTCTTC.

This clone appeared once. CDR3 region: CASSLVRGRAKNIQYF. The CDR3 DNA reads TGTGCCAGCAGCTTAGTAAGGGGTAGAGCCAAAAACATTCAGTACTTC. The chain couples TRBV11-2 to TRBJ2-4; the D gene is possibly TRBD1 (5 bases). Deletions cut 1 base from V and 0 bases from J, with 10 bases between. Germline assignment: CDR1 SGHAT and CDR2 FQNNGV. The CDR3 consists of 16 residues.

This clone was recorded once. The chain uses TRBV7-7 and TRBJ2-1; 10 nucleotides line up with TRBD2. Germline values: CDR1 SSHAT, CDR2 FNYEAQ (reference sequence). The V and J ends lost 4 bases and 8 bases, in that order; junction bases with no gene match: 11. The CDR3 covers 16 residues. For the CDR3, the DNA is TGTGCCAGCAGCTCTAGCGCTAGCGGGAGAGGGGATGAGCAGTTCTTC. Translating gives CASSSSASGRGDEQFF.

The chain has TRBV27 and TRBJ1-1; D uncertain. V was trimmed by 6 bases and J by 8 bases, leaving 19 bases between them. The CDR3 spans 14 residues. In germline, CDR1 is MNHEY, CDR2 SMNVEV (reference sequence). This CDR3 is CASSLLLGSLEAFF. The CDR3 DNA reads TGTGCCAGCAGCCTATTATTGGGCTCCTTAGAAGCTTTCTTT.

The chain uses TRBV2 and TRBJ1-1; D is unclear. The germline CDR1 and CDR2 sequences are SNHLY and FYNNEI. This CDR3 contains 12 residues. Trimming removed 4 bases at V and 2 bases at J, with 5 bases between. The DNA for the CDR3 is TGTGCCAGCAGTGTCCCCAACACTGAAGCTTTCTTT. It codes for CASSVPNTEAFF. Filled out from reference TRBV2 and TRBJ1-1, the complete variable domain reads EPEVTQTPSHQVTQMGQEVILRCVPISNHLYFYWYRQILGQKVEFLVSFYNNEISEKSEIFDDQFSVERPDGSNFTLKIRSTKLEDSAMYFCASSVPNTEAFFGQGTRLTVV.

The rearrangement uses TRBV13 and TRBJ2-1; TRBD2 matches at 9 bases. The length of the CDR3 is 16 residues. CDR1 is PRHDT, CDR2 FYEKMQ, per germline (reference sequence). Losses at the gene ends were 5 bases for V and 0 bases for J; bases not matched to a gene: 5. The CDR3 loop reads CASSRLAGRSYNEQFF. CDR3 nucleotide sequence: TGTGCCAGCAGCCGCCTAGCGGGACGCTCCTACAATGAGCAGTTCTTC.

Only a few counts were recorded for this clone. The V gene is TRBV30, the J gene TRBJ2-2; no clear D. The CDR3 is 13 residues long. The V gene lost 5 bases and the J gene lost 3 bases, with 10 bases spanning the gap. Germline CDR1 is GTSNPN and CDR2 is SVGIG (reference sequence). In DNA, the CDR3 is TGTGCCTGGGGATCACAGTACACCGGGGAGCTGTTTTTT. Its translation is CAWGSQYTGELFF.